The clone carrying this TCR beta chain has a single count. Cohort 3 donors counted as recovered after two negative PCRs, clearance, or resolved symptoms. Measured with immunoSEQ multiplex PCR; TCRdb has only the in-frame clones, and not every one. The data hold about 400,000 clones, with under 90% observed a single time. This specimen comes from a study of blood T cell repertoires in COVID-19. CDR1 is KGHSH, CDR2 LQKENI, per germline. The CDR3 length is 14 residues. Trimming at V came to 4 bases and at J to 4 bases, leaving 4 bases not matched to a gene. The TCR was taken from a woman in her 30s who had recovered from COVID-19. This rearrangement joins TRBV18 to TRBJ1-2, with TRBD1 matching over 9 bases. Sequencing was done on a sample of PBMCs or T cells enriched from blood (not recorded which). The CDR3 protein is CASSRDREFYGYTF. The DNA of the CDR3 is TGTGCCAGCTCACGGGACAGGGAGTTCTATGGCTACACCTTC.